This TCR beta chain was observed in a study of blood T cell repertoires in COVID-19. Study-level information: In each case, the material was cDNA or gDNA derived from T cells, B-cell-depleted T cells, or PBMCs.

Original methodology: Reference gene primers were amplified, and this amplification served to estimate nucleated cell counts. Assay used: immunoSEQ multiplex PCR; TCRdb lists only in-frame clones, some missing. V, J and clone size were drawn from that table, and D and trimming were deduced from the DNA. Found here are roughly 80,000 clones, over 75% of them singletons; the top ten hold 8.5% to 10%. This CDR3 is 12 amino acids long. The V end was cut by 1 base, the J end by 4 bases, with 7 bases between. From germline, CDR1 is SQVTM and CDR2 ANQGSEA. The receptor comes from a human donor in a cohort sampled during active COVID-19. Sequencing was done on a sample of peripheral blood. This chain joins TRBV29-1 and TRBJ2-5; unclear D gene. The CDR3 DNA follows: TGCAGCGTTGAAGTAACCGGAGAGACCCAGTACTTC. Translation gives CSVEVTGETQYF.